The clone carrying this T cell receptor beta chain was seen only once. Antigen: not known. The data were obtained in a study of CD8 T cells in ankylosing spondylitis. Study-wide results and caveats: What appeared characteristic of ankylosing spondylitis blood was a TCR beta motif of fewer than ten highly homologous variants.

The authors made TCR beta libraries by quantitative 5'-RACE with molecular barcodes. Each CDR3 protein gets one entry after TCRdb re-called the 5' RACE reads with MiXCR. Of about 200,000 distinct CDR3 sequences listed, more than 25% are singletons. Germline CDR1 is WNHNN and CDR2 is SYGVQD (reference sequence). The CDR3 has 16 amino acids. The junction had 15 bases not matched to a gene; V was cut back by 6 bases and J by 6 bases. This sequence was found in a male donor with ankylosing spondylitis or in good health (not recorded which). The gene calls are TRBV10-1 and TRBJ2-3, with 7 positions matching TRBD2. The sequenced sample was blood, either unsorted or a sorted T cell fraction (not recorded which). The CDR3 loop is CASSPTLASGGDTQYF. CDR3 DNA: TGCGCCAGCAGCCCAACTCTCGCTAGCGGTGGGGATACGCAGTATTTT.